This entry features one T cell receptor beta chain sequence. During its preparation, the TCRbeta library received unique molecular identifiers. TCRdb recomputed calls from the PCR reads with MiXCR, one row per CDR3 protein. Here the sample spans fewer than 750,000 distinct CDR3 sequences, 20% to 30% being singletons. This specimen belongs to a study of T-cell reconstitution after alpha-beta-depleted transplantation in children. CDR3 length: 17 residues. Trimming cost V 3 bases and J 2 bases, with 20 bases left between them. Germline assignment: CDR1 SGHRS and CDR2 YFSETQ. The chain combines TRBV5-1 with TRBJ2-5; D unresolved. This material consisted of PBMCs, taken before TCRalphabeta/CD19-depleted stem cell transplant. The clonotype originates from a boy in the first two years of life with Wiskott-Aldrich syndrome, due to receive a stem cell transplant. CDR3 amino acids: CASSSTRTQDFQETQYF. The CDR3 DNA sequence: TGCGCCAGCAGCTCTACGCGGACCCAAGATTTTCAAGAGACCCAGTACTTC.